Listed below are T cell receptor beta chains from one sample, sequenced in a study of T cell changes during pregnancy in multiple sclerosis. Some clones are missing from TCRdb's copy, which holds only in-frame ones; the method was immunoSEQ multiplex PCR. The sample shows some 60,000 clones, roughly 88% of them seen only once. Sequenced material: peripheral blood, taken in the third trimester of pregnancy. These TCRs come from a female donor in good health, enrolled as a control in a pregnancy study. Each CDR3 is given with its conserved first and last residue. Each record gives: clone size, J gene, V gene, D gene, CDR3 DNA, CDR3 protein. A D gene is named only where the DNA matches it firmly. Size is stated for part of the rows, as once, few or many counts, or as a class when the clone is expanded.

- TRBJ1-1 TRBV18 - TGTGCCAGCTCACAAGCTCGGCAGCCTCAGGGGGAAGCTTTCTTT CASSQARQPQGEAFF
- TRBJ1-1 TRBV18 TRBD1 TGTGCCAGCTCACCACAGGGGACAGGGGGCTTTACTGAAGCTTTCTTT CASSPQGTGGFTEAFF
once TRBJ2-5 TRBV2 TRBD2 TGTGCCAGCAGCCCGGGAGGGTTGACGGAGACCCAGTACTTC CASSPGGLTETQYF
once TRBJ2-6 TRBV5-1 TRBD2 TGCGCCAGCAGCTTGGCCGTTAGCGGGAGCGGCTCTGGGGCCAACGTCCTGACTTTC CASSLAVSGSGSGANVLTF
- TRBJ1-1 TRBV27 - TGTGCCAGCAGTTCTCACAGGGTTGGTGACACTGAAGCTTTCTTT CASSSHRVGDTEAFF
- TRBJ2-7 TRBV19 TRBD1 TGTGCCAGTAGTAGGACGACAGGGGTTGAGCAGTACTTC CASSRTTGVEQYF
few TRBJ1-1 TRBV6-5 - TGTGCCAGCAGTTGGCAGGGGCGGCAGAACACTGAAGCTTTCTTT CASSWQGRQNTEAFF
- TRBJ1-4 TRBV27 - TGTGCCAGCAGTTTTCGCAAACCCGCGGAAAAACTGTTTTTT CASSFRKPAEKLFF
- TRBJ1-4 TRBV10-3 - TGTGCCATCAGTGCGGTCGTAGGGGGTTCTGGAGAAAAACTGTTTTTT CAISAVVGGSGEKLFF
- TRBJ2-5 TRBV6-6 TRBD2 TGTGCCAGCAGTTCCGCGGGGGGCCAAGAGACCCAGTACTTC CASSSAGGQETQYF
- TRBJ1-1 TRBV19 - TGTGCCAGTAGTGGGGCCTTGAACACTGAAGCTTTCTTT CASSGALNTEAFF